This TCR beta chain was recorded in a study of blood T cell repertoires in COVID-19. Across the study: Samples of COVID-19 (acute and convalescent) were obtained from the United States, Italy and Spain. T cells, B-cell-depleted T cells, or PBMCs supplied cDNA or gDNA.

V shed 4 bases and J 11 bases; nucleotides not matched to a gene: 6. The CDR3 has 13 residues. In the authors' workflow: For nucleated cells, counts were estimated from reference gene primer amplification. TCRdb's copy holds only in-frame clones and misses some; the assay was immunoSEQ multiplex PCR. The D gene and trimming were derived from the DNA, and the V and J assignments and clone size from that table. The top ten clones hold approximately 4.8% of a sample with roughly 100,000 clones, 85% to 90% of them seen once. The sequencing input was peripheral blood. The sequence was collected from a woman over 75 with active COVID-19. The gene calls are TRBV12-3 or TRBV12-4 and TRBJ1-1, with 11 bases that match TRBD1. The CDR3 here is CASSSGQGAGAFF. The CDR3 bases are TGTGCCAGCAGTTCAGGACAGGGGGCAGGTGCTTTCTTT.